Following are 9 T cell receptor beta chains from one sample sequenced in a study of brain T cells in children with intractable seizures. TCRdb's table, derived via immunoSEQ multiplex PCR, lists solely in-frame clones and lacks some. The sample lists 300,000 to 400,000 clones, 93% occurring once. The time point here: blood from clinic visit 5 months post-surgery; TSC patient then seizure free. The input for sequencing was peripheral blood, taken 4 to 6 months after surgery. The receptors shown here come from a boy in the first two years of life with tuberous sclerosis and intractable seizures.

The chain employs TRBV6-5 and TRBJ2-5; 9 bases agree with TRBD2. CDR1 and CDR2 (germline): MNHEY, SVGAGI. The CDR3 has 13 residues. V lost 9 bases and J lost 3; bases outside the gene matches: 5. CDR3 protein: CASSGGIEETQYF. The DNA of the CDR3 is TGTGCCAGTAGCGGGGGAATCGAAGAGACCCAGTACTTC.

V gene TRBV11-3 combines with J gene TRBJ2-3; D not resolved. The V end lost 2 bases, the J end lost 4 bases, and 19 bases lay between the germline ends. CDR1 and CDR2 from the germline V gene are SGHNT and YENEEA. The CDR3 loop spans 17 amino acids. CDR3 nucleotides: TGTGCCAGCAGCTTACGTATGAGCGCCTATGGGGCAGATACGCAGTATTTT. It specifies CASSLRMSAYGADTQYF.

The sample holds one count of this clone. The chain employs TRBV2 and TRBJ2-5; D possibly matches TRBD1 or TRBD2 (5 bases each). This CDR3 has 12 residues. The V end was cut by 7 bases, the J end by 4 bases, with 10 bases between. Germline V gene sequence: CDR1 SNHLY, CDR2 FYNNEI. The CDR3, as DNA: TGTGCCAGCAATGGGGGTGGAGAGACCCAGTACTTC. Translated: CASNGGGETQYF.

The rearrangement joins TRBV19 to TRBJ2-5, with D uncertain. CDR3 length: 13 amino acids. V shed 3 bases and J shed 2 bases, with 7 bases lying between them. Germline V gene sequence: CDR1 LNHDA, CDR2 SQIVND (reference sequence). CDR3 sequence (DNA): TGTGCCAGTAGTATGTCCCAGCAAGAGACCCAGTACTTC. It specifies CASSMSQQETQYF. The variable domain in full, completed from reference TRBV19 and TRBJ2-5, reads DGGITQSPKYLFRKEGQNVTLSCEQNLNHDAMYWYRQDPGQGLRLIYYSQIVNDFQKGDIAEGYSVSREKKESFPLTVTSAQKNPTAFYLCASSMSQQETQYFGPGTRLLVL.

This chain connects TRBV29-1 to TRBJ2-1; 9 positions agree with TRBD1. This CDR3 contains 14 residues. After removal of 4 bases from V and 3 bases from J, the junction contained 4 bases not matched to a gene. Per germline, CDR1 SQVTM and CDR2 ANQGSEA. The CDR3 DNA reads TGCAGCGTTGCGACAGGGGGTGGCTACAATGAGCAGTTCTTC. Its translation: CSVATGGGYNEQFF.

The genes are TRBV7-6 and TRBJ2-3; TRBD1 matches 7 bases. The CDR3 extends over 15 amino acids. The germline V gene has CDR1 SGHVS and CDR2 FNYEAQ. Unmatched junction bases numbered 7, after V lost 5 bases and J lost 2 bases. The CDR3: CASSVRDSSTDTQYF. The CDR3 DNA is TGTGCCAGCAGCGTCCGGGACAGCTCCACAGATACGCAGTATTTT.

There are a few counts of this clone. The chain combines TRBV10-3 with TRBJ1-3, with D possibly TRBD1 on 5 matching bases. CDR3 length: 16 amino acids. V gave up 5 bases and J gave up 0 bases, with 14 bases separating them. Germline values: CDR1 ENHRY, CDR2 SYGVKD. The CDR3 nucleotides are TGTGCCATCAGTCCCGGGGAAGGGGTCTCTGGAAACACCATATATTTT. Protein product: CAISPGEGVSGNTIYF.

The chain combines TRBV19 with TRBJ2-7, with D uncertain. This CDR3 contains 13 residues. Germline CDR1 LNHDA, CDR2 SQIVND (reference sequence). With 4 bases removed from V and 3 bases from J, the gap between germline ends came to 10 bases. CDR3 residues: CASSNEIFYEQYF. The CDR3 DNA reads TGTGCCAGTAGTAATGAAATATTCTACGAGCAGTACTTC.

V usage is TRBV7-9 and J usage is TRBJ2-5, with 10 bases lining up with TRBD2. The CDR3 covers 17 residues. CDR1 is SEHNR, CDR2 FQNEAQ, per germline (reference sequence). V was pared by 5 bases and J by 4 bases, with 13 bases of the junction left unmatched. Here the CDR3 DNA reads TGTGCCAGCAGCCCCTACATCAGCGGGAGGGGGCTAGAGACCCAGTACTTC. It is translated as CASSPYISGRGLETQYF.